Below, 16 T cell receptor beta chains from the same sample are listed, as sequenced in a study of cytomegalovirus exposure and HLA in healthy donors (dated by TCRdb to 2016 to 2017). Receptor amplification or capture employed the immunoSEQ multiplex PCR assay. For the multiplex PCR, a mixture combining 60 forward primers for TCR Vbeta segments and 13 reverse primers for TCR Jbeta segments was used. Not all clones reach the TCRdb copy of this immuneACCESS table, which keeps in-frame sequences only. Checked studies attribute under half of the gap to unresolved V genes and leave the rest unexplained. This sample gives around 54,000 clones in total; approximately 82% of them show up just once. The top ten constitute 2.5% to 3.5% of the sample. The sequenced sample was PBMCs. These receptors all stem from a woman aged 18-29 years in good health and CMV-seronegative.

J is TRBJ2-7 and V is TRBV6-1; 12 bases fit TRBD2. The CDR3 contains 14 residues. Germline V gene data show CDR1 as MNHNS and CDR2 as SASEGT. V gave up 6 bases and J gave up 4 bases; unmatched junction bases: 4. The CDR3 loop reads CASRRTSGAYEQYF. The CDR3, as DNA: TGTGCCAGCAGGAGGACTAGCGGGGCGTACGAGCAGTACTTC.

V usage is TRBV28 and J usage is TRBJ1-5; D perhaps matches TRBD1 (5 bases). Between the trimmed V and J ends, which lost 5 bases and 3 bases, there was a span of 11 bases. Per the germline V gene, CDR1 is MDHEN and CDR2 is SYDVKM. This CDR3 is 14 amino acids long. The CDR3 nucleotides read TGTGCCAGCAGTCCAGGGTTCTTCAATCAGCCCCAGCATTTT. Its protein product is CASSPGFFNQPQHF.

In DNA, the CDR3 is TGTGCCAGCAGCTTATTGGGCGGGGGCGAGACCCAGTACTTC. Protein: CASSLLGGGETQYF. The chain carries TRBV7-7 and TRBJ2-5, with TRBD2 as a possible D gene (7 bases). This CDR3 spans 14 amino acids. V was shortened by 2 bases and J by 5 bases, with 12 bases between the two germline ends. Germline assignment: CDR1 SSHAT and CDR2 FNYEAQ (reference sequence). The full variable domain, with the rest looked up from reference TRBV7-7 and TRBJ2-5, is GAGVSQSPRYKVTKRGQDVTLRCDPISSHATLYWYQQALGQGPEFLTYFNYEAQPDKSGLPSDRFSAERPEGSISTLTIQRTEQRDSAMYRCASSLLGGGETQYFGPGTRLLVL.

This rearrangement joins TRBV5-4 to TRBJ1-6; D is perhaps TRBD1 (5 bases). The CDR3 extends over 17 amino acids. Per germline, CDR1 SGHNT and CDR2 YYREEE (reference sequence). Trimming left V 1 base short and J 1 base short, with 12 bases between. CDR3 sequence reads: CASSLKGASSYNSPLHF. The CDR3 DNA reads TGTGCCAGCAGCTTGAAAGGGGCTTCGTCCTATAATTCACCCCTCCACTTT.

This clone was picked up one time. The CDR3 nucleotides are TGTGCCAGCAGCTCCGGGAGCTATAATTCACCCCTCCACTTT. Translated, it gives CASSSGSYNSPLHF. The V call is TRBV7-3, the J call TRBJ1-6; D uncertain. The CDR3 runs to 14 residues. Germline values: CDR1 SGHTA, CDR2 FQGTGA. V shed 4 bases and J shed 3 bases, with 7 bases lying between them. The full variable domain, in which reference TRBV7-3 and TRBJ1-6 provide the parts outside the CDR3, is GAGVSQTPSNKVTEKGKYVELRCDPISGHTALYWYRQSLGQGPEFLIYFQGTGAADDSGLPNDRFFAVRPEGSVSTLKIQRTERGDSAVYLCASSSGSYNSPLHFGNGTRLTVT.

The chain employs TRBV18 and TRBJ1-1; D unclear. Germline V gene data show CDR1 as KGHSH and CDR2 as LQKENI. This CDR3 region has 13 residues. V lost 3 bases to trimming and J lost 5 bases, with 10 bases between them. CDR3 region: CASSPGEETEAFF. CDR3 in DNA: TGTGCCAGCTCACCCGGGGAAGAGACTGAAGCTTTCTTT.

The gene calls are TRBV7-2 and TRBJ1-6; D perhaps matches TRBD1 (5 bases). CDR3 length: 14 amino acids. With 4 bases removed from V and 10 bases from J, the gap between germline ends came to 14 bases. The germline V gene has CDR1 SGHTA and CDR2 FQGNSA. CDR3 DNA sequence: TGTGCCAGCAGCTCTCCGGGACTCAACTCACCCCTCCACTTT. It yields the protein CASSSPGLNSPLHF.

CDR3 sequence: CASSSLSGPSSYNEQFF. The CDR3 DNA follows: TGTGCCAGCAGCTCACTTAGCGGACCGAGCTCCTACAATGAGCAGTTCTTC. This chain joins TRBV7-6 and TRBJ2-1, with D tentatively TRBD2 (6 bases). Germline CDR1 reads SGHVS; CDR2 reads FNYEAQ. The CDR3 is 17 amino acids. Between the trimmed V and J ends, which lost 4 bases and 0 bases, there was a span of 16 bases.

The V call is TRBV4-1, the J call TRBJ2-3; 9 bases match TRBD2. This CDR3 contains 17 residues. V lost 4 bases, J lost 2 bases, and 10 bases stayed unmatched. The germline V gene encodes CDR1 MGHRA and CDR2 YSYEKL. CDR3 nucleotide sequence: TGCGCCAGCAGCCCCCGGGGGGCGGGAGGGAACACAGATACGCAGTATTTT. It translates to CASSPRGAGGNTDTQYF.

The rearrangement joins TRBV21-1 to TRBJ2-1; the table's D call, TRBD2, has no DNA check behind it. TRBV21-1 has pseudogene status. The CDR3 extends over 13 amino acids. The CDR3 here is CASRKLAGAVKFF. The CDR3 DNA follows: TGTGCCAGCAGGAAACTAGCGGGGGCCGTCAAGTTCTTC.

V and J are TRBV9 and TRBJ1-1; perhaps TRBD1 as D (6 bases). The V gene lost 0 bases and the J gene lost 5 bases, with 8 bases spanning the gap. The germline CDR1 and CDR2 sequences are SGDLS and YYNGEE. The CDR3 consists of 13 residues. The CDR3: CASSVVRGTEAFF. The CDR3 DNA reads TGTGCCAGCAGCGTAGTCAGGGGAACTGAAGCTTTCTTT.

This rearrangement joins TRBV27 to TRBJ2-3; TRBD2 agrees at 9 bases. This CDR3 is built from 17 residues. Germline CDR1 is MNHEY and CDR2 is SMNVEV (reference sequence). V lost 7 bases, J lost 6 bases, and 17 bases stayed unmatched. CDR3 amino acids: CASTFLSSGIGRDTQYF. CDR3 nucleotide sequence: TGTGCCAGCACCTTCCTATCTAGCGGGATAGGGAGGGATACGCAGTATTTT.

This CDR3 is CSAVQGTDYGYTF. The CDR3 nucleotides are TGCAGCGCCGTACAGGGTACGGACTATGGCTACACCTTC. The chain uses TRBV29-1 and TRBJ1-2; D might be TRBD1 (6 bases). The ends were cut back, 7 bases at V and 3 bases at J, with 15 bases in the middle. The germline V gene has CDR1 SQVTM and CDR2 ANQGSEA. The CDR3 consists of 13 residues.

The chain recombines TRBV11-2 with TRBJ2-1; 10 nucleotides match TRBD2. Germline V gene data show CDR1 as SGHAT and CDR2 as FQNNGV. The CDR3 extends over 15 amino acids. Losses at the gene ends were 10 bases for V and 4 bases for J; bases not matched to a gene: 10. CDR3 loop: CATTLGTSEYNEQFF. DNA for the CDR3: TGTGCCACCACGTTAGGGACTAGCGAGTACAATGAGCAGTTCTTC.

V usage is TRBV7-6 and J usage is TRBJ2-5; 8 bases are shared with TRBD2. Looked up from germline, CDR1 is SGHVS and CDR2 is FNYEAQ. Unmatched junction bases numbered 9, after V lost 2 bases and J lost 4 bases. The CDR3 consists of 16 residues. The CDR3 DNA is TGTGCCAGCAGCTTAATAACTAGCGGCCTAGGAGAGACCCAGTACTTC. Encoded protein: CASSLITSGLGETQYF.

V is TRBV10-1 and J is TRBJ2-7, with 8 bases that match TRBD1. V was clipped by 8 bases and J by 2 bases; unmatched bases: 5. The CDR3 spans 13 residues. CDR1 WNHNN and CDR2 SYGVQD come from the germline V gene (reference sequence). CDR3 residues: CASAPGQAYEQYF. As DNA, the CDR3 is TGCGCCAGCGCACCGGGACAGGCCTACGAGCAGTACTTC.